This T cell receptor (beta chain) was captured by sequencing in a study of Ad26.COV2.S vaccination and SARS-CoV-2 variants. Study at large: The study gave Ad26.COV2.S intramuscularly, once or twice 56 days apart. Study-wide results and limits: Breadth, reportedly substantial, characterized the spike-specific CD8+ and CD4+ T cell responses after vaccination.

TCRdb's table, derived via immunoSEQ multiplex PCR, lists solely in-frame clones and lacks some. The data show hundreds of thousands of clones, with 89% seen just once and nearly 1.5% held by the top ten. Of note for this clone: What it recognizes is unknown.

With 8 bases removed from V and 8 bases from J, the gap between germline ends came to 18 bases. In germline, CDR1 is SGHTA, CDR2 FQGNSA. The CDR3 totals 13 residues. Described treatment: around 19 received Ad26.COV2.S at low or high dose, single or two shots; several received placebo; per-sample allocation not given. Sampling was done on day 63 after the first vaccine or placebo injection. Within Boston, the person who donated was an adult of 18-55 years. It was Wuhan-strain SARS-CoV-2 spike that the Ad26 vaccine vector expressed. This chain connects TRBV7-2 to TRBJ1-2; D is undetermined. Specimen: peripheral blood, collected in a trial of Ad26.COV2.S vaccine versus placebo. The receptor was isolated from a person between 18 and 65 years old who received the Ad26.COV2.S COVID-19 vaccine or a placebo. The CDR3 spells CASRIEGGRGYTF. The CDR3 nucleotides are TGTGCCAGCCGAATAGAGGGAGGGCGGGGCTACACCTTC.